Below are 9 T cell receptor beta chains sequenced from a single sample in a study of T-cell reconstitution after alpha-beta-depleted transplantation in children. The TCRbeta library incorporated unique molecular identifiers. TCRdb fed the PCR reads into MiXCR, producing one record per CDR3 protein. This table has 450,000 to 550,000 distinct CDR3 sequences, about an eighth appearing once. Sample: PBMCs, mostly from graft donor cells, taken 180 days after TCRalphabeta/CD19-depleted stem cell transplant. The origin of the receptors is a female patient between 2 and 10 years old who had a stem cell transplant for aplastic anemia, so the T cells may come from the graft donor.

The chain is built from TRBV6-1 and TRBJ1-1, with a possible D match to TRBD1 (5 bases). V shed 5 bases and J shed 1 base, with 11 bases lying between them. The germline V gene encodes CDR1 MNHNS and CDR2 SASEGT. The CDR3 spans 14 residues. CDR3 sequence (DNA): TGTGCCAGCAGTCAAGGGACCAGGAACACTGAAGCTTTCTTT. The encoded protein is CASSQGTRNTEAFF.

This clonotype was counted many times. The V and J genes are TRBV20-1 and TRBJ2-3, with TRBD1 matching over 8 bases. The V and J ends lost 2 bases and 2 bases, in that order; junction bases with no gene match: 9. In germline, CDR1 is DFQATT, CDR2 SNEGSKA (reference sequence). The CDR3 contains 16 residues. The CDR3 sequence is CSARPPRQGATDTQYF. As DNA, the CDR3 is TGCAGTGCTAGACCCCCGCGCCAGGGGGCCACAGATACGCAGTATTTT.

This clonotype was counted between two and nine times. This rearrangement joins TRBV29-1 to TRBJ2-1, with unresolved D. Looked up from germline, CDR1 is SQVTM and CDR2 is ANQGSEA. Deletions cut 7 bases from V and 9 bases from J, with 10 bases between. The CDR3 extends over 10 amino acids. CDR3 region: CSAEVSEQFF. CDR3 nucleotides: TGCAGCGCCGAGGTTTCTGAGCAGTTCTTC.

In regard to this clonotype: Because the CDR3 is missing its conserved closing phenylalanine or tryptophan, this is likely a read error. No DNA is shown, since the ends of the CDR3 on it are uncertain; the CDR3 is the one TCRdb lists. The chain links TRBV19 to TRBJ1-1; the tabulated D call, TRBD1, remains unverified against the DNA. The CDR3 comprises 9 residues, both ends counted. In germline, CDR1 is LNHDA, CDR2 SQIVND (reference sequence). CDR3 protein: CASGSRGQV.

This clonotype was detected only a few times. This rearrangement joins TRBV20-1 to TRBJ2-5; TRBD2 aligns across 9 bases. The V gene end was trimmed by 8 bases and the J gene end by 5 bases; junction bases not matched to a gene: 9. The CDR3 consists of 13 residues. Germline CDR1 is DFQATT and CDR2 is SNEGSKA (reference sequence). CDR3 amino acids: CSSSPGTSETQYF. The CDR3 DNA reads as TGCAGTTCATCTCCCGGGACTAGCGAGACCCAGTACTTC.

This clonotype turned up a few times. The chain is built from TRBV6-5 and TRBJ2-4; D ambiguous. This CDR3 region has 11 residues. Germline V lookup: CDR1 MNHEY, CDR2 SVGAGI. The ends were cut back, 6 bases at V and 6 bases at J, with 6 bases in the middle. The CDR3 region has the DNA TGTGCCAGCAGCGGTGGAAACATTCAGTACTTC. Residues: CASSGGNIQYF.

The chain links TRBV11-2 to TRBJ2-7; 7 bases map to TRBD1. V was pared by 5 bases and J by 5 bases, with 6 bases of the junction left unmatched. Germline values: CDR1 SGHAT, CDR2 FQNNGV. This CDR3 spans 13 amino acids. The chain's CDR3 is CASSQTGSDEQYV. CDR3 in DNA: TGTGCCAGCAGCCAGACAGGGTCTGACGAGCAGTACGTC.

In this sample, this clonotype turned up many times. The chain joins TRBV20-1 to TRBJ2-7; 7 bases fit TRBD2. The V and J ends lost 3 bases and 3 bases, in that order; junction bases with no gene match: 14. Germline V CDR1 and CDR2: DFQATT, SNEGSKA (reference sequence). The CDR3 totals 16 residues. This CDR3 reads CSASLLFSGHFYEQYF. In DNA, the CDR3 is TGCAGTGCTAGCCTTTTGTTTAGCGGGCACTTCTACGAGCAGTACTTC.

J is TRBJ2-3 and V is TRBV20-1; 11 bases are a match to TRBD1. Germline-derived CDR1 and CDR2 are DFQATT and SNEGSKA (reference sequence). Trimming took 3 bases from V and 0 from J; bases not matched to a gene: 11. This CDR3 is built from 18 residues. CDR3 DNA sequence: TGCAGTGCTAGCCCGGACAGGGGGCGCTGGGGTAGCACAGATACGCAGTATTTT. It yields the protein CSASPDRGRWGSTDTQYF.